These T cell receptor beta chains were read from a single sample in a study of blood T cell repertoires in COVID-19. The table came from immunoSEQ multiplex PCR; TCRdb's copy has only in-frame clones and leaves some out. Altogether some 350,000 clones are present, about 90% being singletons, with the ten largest covering 3%. Sequencing input: PBMCs or T cells enriched from blood (not recorded which). The receptor set was obtained from a woman aged 25-40 years who had recovered from COVID-19. The CDR3 runs from the conserved cysteine through the conserved F or W. Each record gives: clone size, J gene, D gene, V gene, CDR3 DNA, CDR3 protein. The D gene is left open where the match is weak. Size is omitted from some rows. Given values are once, few, many or a class for expanded clones.

size: NA
J: TRBJ2-7
D: NA
V: TRBV14
DNA: TGTGCCAGCAGCCGCGTGGAGCTAGCTCCAATCCACGAGCAGTACTTC
CDR3: CASSRVELAPIHEQYF

size: few
J: TRBJ2-2
D: TRBD1
V: TRBV5-4
DNA: TGTGCCAGCAGCTCGGGGACAGGGAACACCGGGGAGCTGTTTTTT
CDR3: CASSSGTGNTGELFF

size: NA
J: TRBJ2-2
D: NA
V: TRBV5-1
DNA: TGCGCCAGCAGCTTGGCGGGGAAGAACACCGGGGAGCTGTTTTTT
CDR3: CASSLAGKNTGELFF

size: NA
J: TRBJ2-3
D: TRBD2
V: TRBV19
DNA: TGTGCCAGTAGTGGCGGGGGGGCGACAGATACGCAGTATTTT
CDR3: CASSGGGATDTQYF

size: NA
J: TRBJ2-7
D: NA
V: TRBV7-9
DNA: TGTGCCAGCACCTCGACTTCCGACGAGCAGTACTTC
CDR3: CASTSTSDEQYF

size: NA
J: TRBJ1-1
D: TRBD1
V: TRBV5-1
DNA: TGCGCCAGCAGCCCCGGACAGGGGGGGACTGAAGCTTTCTTT
CDR3: CASSPGQGGTEAFF

size: NA
J: TRBJ1-2
D: TRBD1
V: TRBV4-2
DNA: TGTGCCAGCAGCCCCGGGACAGGATCTAACTATGGCTACACCTTC
CDR3: CASSPGTGSNYGYTF

size: NA
J: TRBJ2-1
D: TRBD2
V: TRBV11-3
DNA: TGTGCCAGCAGCCCTTGGGCTAGCGGGGGGCCCAACAATGAGCAGTTCTTC
CDR3: CASSPWASGGPNNEQFF

size: NA
J: TRBJ2-1
D: TRBD2
V: TRBV5-1
DNA: TGCGCCAGCAGCTTTCCTAGCGGGGGGGCCTTGAATGAGCAGTTCTTC
CDR3: CASSFPSGGALNEQFF

size: NA
J: TRBJ1-2
D: NA
V: TRBV19
DNA: TGTGCCAGTACCCCGAACGATCGGGGCTACACCTTC
CDR3: CASTPNDRGYTF

size: NA
J: TRBJ1-4
D: NA
V: TRBV5-1
DNA: TGCGCCAGCAGCTTAGACAGTGAAAAACTGTTTTTT
CDR3: CASSLDSEKLFF

size: NA
J: TRBJ2-1
D: TRBD1
V: TRBV7-3
DNA: TGTGCCAGCAGCCACCGGGACAGGATGGATGAGCAGTTCTTC
CDR3: CASSHRDRMDEQFF

size: NA
J: TRBJ1-2
D: TRBD1
V: TRBV5-6
DNA: TGTGCCAGCAGCCTCGACAGGGGCTATGGCTACACCTTC
CDR3: CASSLDRGYGYTF

size: NA
J: TRBJ2-5
D: NA
V: TRBV7-9
DNA: TGTGCCAGCAGCTTAGTCAGGGACCAAGAGACCCAGTACTTC
CDR3: CASSLVRDQETQYF

size: NA
J: TRBJ1-2
D: NA
V: TRBV5-4
DNA: TGTGCCAGCGCCAGGGGCTTCACACACAACTATGGCTACACCTTC
CDR3: CASARGFTHNYGYTF

size: NA
J: TRBJ2-7
D: NA
V: TRBV2
DNA: TGTGCCAGCAGTGAGAGTTCTTACGAGCAGTACTTC
CDR3: CASSESSYEQYF

size: NA
J: TRBJ2-5
D: TRBD1
V: TRBV6-5
DNA: TGTGCCAGCAGACGCGGACAGGGGGGAGAGACCCAGTACTTC
CDR3: CASRRGQGGETQYF

size: NA
J: TRBJ1-2
D: NA
V: TRBV21-1
DNA: TGTGCCAGCAGTCCAAGGGGGGGCGCGAGCTACACCTTC
CDR3: CASSPRGGASYTF

size: few
J: TRBJ2-1
D: NA
V: TRBV27
DNA: TGTGCCAGCAGTTTAGGTCCCACAAACAATGAGCAGTTCTTC
CDR3: CASSLGPTNNEQFF

size: NA
J: TRBJ2-1
D: NA
V: TRBV10-1
DNA: TGCGCCAGCAGCTCAGGGTCTGGAAATGAGCAGTTCTTC
CDR3: CASSSGSGNEQFF

size: once
J: TRBJ2-3
D: TRBD2
V: TRBV11-2
DNA: TGTGCCAGCAGTTATCTCCCGAGTGCTAGCGGTATTGCAGATACGCAGTATTTT
CDR3: CASSYLPSASGIADTQYF

size: NA
J: TRBJ2-7
D: TRBD1
V: TRBV6-2/TRBV6-3
DNA: TGTGCCAGCAGTTACTCCGGGACAGGGGGCCTCGAGCAGTACTTC
CDR3: CASSYSGTGGLEQYF

size: NA
J: TRBJ1-5
D: TRBD1
V: TRBV19
DNA: TGTGCCAGTAGTTCTACTCGACAGGGTAGCAATCAGCCCCAGCATTTT
CDR3: CASSSTRQGSNQPQHF

size: NA
J: TRBJ1-1
D: NA
V: TRBV12-3/TRBV12-4
DNA: TGTGCCAGCAGTTTTCAGTTTAACACTGAAGCTTTCTTT
CDR3: CASSFQFNTEAFF

size: NA
J: TRBJ2-7
D: TRBD1
V: TRBV28
DNA: TGTGCCAGCAGTCGCAGAGGGGACAGGGGCTACAGCTCCTACGAGCAGTACTTC
CDR3: CASSRRGDRGYSSYEQYF

size: NA
J: TRBJ1-6
D: TRBD1
V: TRBV2
DNA: TGTGCCAGCAGTGAAACAGGGGGAAGGAATTCACCCCTCCACTTT
CDR3: CASSETGGRNSPLHF

size: NA
J: TRBJ2-7
D: TRBD1
V: TRBV28
DNA: TGTGCCAGCAACTCACCCGGACAGGGGGCCGACGAGCAGTACTTC
CDR3: CASNSPGQGADEQYF

size: NA
J: TRBJ2-5
D: NA
V: TRBV7-2
DNA: TGTGCCAGCAGCTTTCTTTCATTTGGGGGGAGGAAGAAGGAGACCCAGTACTTC
CDR3: CASSFLSFGGRKKETQYF

size: once
J: TRBJ1-4
D: TRBD1
V: TRBV27
DNA: TGTGCCAGCATGAATCAGGGGGATGAAAAACTGTTTTTT
CDR3: CASMNQGDEKLFF

size: NA
J: TRBJ2-7
D: NA
V: TRBV5-4
DNA: TGTGCCAGCAGCACCACAGGCTACGAGCAGTACTTC
CDR3: CASSTTGYEQYF

size: NA
J: TRBJ1-4
D: NA
V: TRBV18
DNA: TGTGCCAGCTCACCGGGGGCGTCAACTAATGAAAAACTGTTTTTT
CDR3: CASSPGASTNEKLFF

size: NA
J: TRBJ1-1
D: NA
V: TRBV28
DNA: TGTGCCAGCAGTTTCCGGGAGAACACTGAAGCTTTCTTT
CDR3: CASSFRENTEAFF

size: NA
J: TRBJ1-5
D: NA
V: TRBV21-1
DNA: TGTGCCAGCAGCAAATTGGGGACAGGGAGCAATCAGCCCCAGCATTTT
CDR3: CASSKLGTGSNQPQHF

size: once
J: TRBJ2-7
D: TRBD2
V: TRBV7-8
DNA: TGTGCCAGCAGCTTGTTAGCGGGGGTTTCCTACGAGCAGTACTTC
CDR3: CASSLLAGVSYEQYF

size: NA
J: TRBJ1-2
D: NA
V: TRBV24-1
DNA: TGTGCCACCAGCTGGAGGGGCCCGAACTATGGCTACACCTTC
CDR3: CATSWRGPNYGYTF

size: NA
J: TRBJ1-3
D: NA
V: TRBV11-2
DNA: TGTGCCAGCAGCATACCCTCGTGGGGCCCTGGAAACACCATATATTTT
CDR3: CASSIPSWGPGNTIYF

size: NA
J: TRBJ2-1
D: NA
V: TRBV10-2
DNA: TGCGCCAGCGGAGCCCAGGCGGGGGCCCTTTACAATGAGCAGTTCTTC
CDR3: CASGAQAGALYNEQFF

size: NA
J: TRBJ1-5
D: TRBD1
V: TRBV6-5
DNA: TGTGCCAGCACCCCGGGACAGAACAATCAGCCCCAGCATTTT
CDR3: CASTPGQNNQPQHF

size: few
J: TRBJ2-1
D: NA
V: TRBV7-7
DNA: TGTGCTAGCAGCCCTGGCAGGGCATCCTACAATGAGCAGTTCTTC
CDR3: CASSPGRASYNEQFF

size: NA
J: TRBJ2-1
D: TRBD2
V: TRBV4-1
DNA: TGCGCCAGCAGCTTATACGGACTAGCGGGAGGACCCACCTACAATGAGCAGTTCTTC
CDR3: CASSLYGLAGGPTYNEQFF

size: NA
J: TRBJ2-5
D: NA
V: TRBV3-1/TRBV3-2
DNA: TGTGCCAGCAGCCCCTTACCACTCCCCCCCCAAGAGACCCAGTACTTC
CDR3: CASSPLPLPPQETQYF